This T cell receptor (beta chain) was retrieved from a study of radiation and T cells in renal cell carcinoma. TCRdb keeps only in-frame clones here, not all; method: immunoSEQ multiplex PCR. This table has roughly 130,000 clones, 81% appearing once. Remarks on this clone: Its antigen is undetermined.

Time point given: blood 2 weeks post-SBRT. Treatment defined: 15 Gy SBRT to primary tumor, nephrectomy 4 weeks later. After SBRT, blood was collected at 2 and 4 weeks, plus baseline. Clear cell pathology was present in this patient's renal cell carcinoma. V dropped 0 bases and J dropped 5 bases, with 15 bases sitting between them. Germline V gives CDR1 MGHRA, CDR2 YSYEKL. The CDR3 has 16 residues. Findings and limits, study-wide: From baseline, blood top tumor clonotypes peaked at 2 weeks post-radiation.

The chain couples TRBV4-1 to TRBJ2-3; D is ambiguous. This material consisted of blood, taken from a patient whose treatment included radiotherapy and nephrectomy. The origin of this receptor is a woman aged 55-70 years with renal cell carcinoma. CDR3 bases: TGCGCCAGCAGCCAAGATCCGGGTCCGAGGTTAGATACGCAGTATTTT. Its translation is CASSQDPGPRLDTQYF.